The 18 T cell receptor beta chains reported below all come from one sample, sequenced in a study of blood T cell repertoires in COVID-19. TCRdb's table, derived via immunoSEQ multiplex PCR, lists solely in-frame clones and lacks some. The data contain around 160,000 clones, roughly 88% of them singletons. Sequenced: peripheral blood. Every receptor here comes from a woman aged 60-70 years with COVID-19, enrolled during active disease.

This chain links TRBV19 with TRBJ2-3; perhaps TRBD1 as D (5 bases). V was pared by 9 bases and J by 2 bases, with 15 bases between. The length of the CDR3 is 14 residues. Germline CDR1 LNHDA, CDR2 SQIVND (reference sequence). In nucleotides, the CDR3 is TGTGCCAGCCAGCTGCAGGGTGTCACAGATACGCAGTATTTT. This translates into CASQLQGVTDTQYF.

J is TRBJ2-1 and V is TRBV15; weak D call: TRBD2 (5 bases). This CDR3 comprises 12 residues. The V end lost 7 bases, the J end lost 4 bases, and 8 bases lay between the germline ends. Germline V gene sequence: CDR1 LNHNV, CDR2 YYDKDF (reference sequence). This CDR3 is CATTPGYNEQFF. The CDR3 nucleotides read TGTGCCACCACCCCGGGGTACAATGAGCAGTTCTTC.

The genes are TRBV14 and TRBJ2-3; 8 nucleotides line up with TRBD2. CDR1 and CDR2 (germline): SGHDN, FVKESK. Trimming cost V 4 bases and J 7 bases; bases outside gene matches: 1. The CDR3 length is 12 residues. The chain's CDR3 is CASSPGGYTQYF. CDR3 coding DNA: TGTGCCAGCAGCCCGGGAGGGTATACGCAGTATTTT.

This clone was observed once. The V call is TRBV12-1, the J call TRBJ2-3; the D call TRBD1 from the table was never checked on the DNA. TRBV12-1 is termed a pseudogene. The CDR3 extends over 15 amino acids. DNA for the CDR3: TGTGCCAGCAGCGCCACAGGGTGGGGCACAGATACGCAGTATTTT. This translates into CASSATGWGTDTQYF.

The gene calls are TRBV29-1 and TRBJ2-3, with 10 bases lining up with TRBD2. The CDR3 consists of 15 residues. Germline V lookup: CDR1 SQVTM, CDR2 ANQGSEA. The ends lost 7 bases at V and 1 base at J; junction bases unmatched: 8. CDR3 protein: CSAPLLAGGTDTQYF. In DNA, the CDR3 is TGCAGCGCTCCTCTGCTAGCGGGGGGCACAGATACGCAGTATTTT.

A single count supports this clone. The chain uses TRBV7-9 and TRBJ2-7; TRBD1 is a possible D gene (6 bases). The germline V gene has CDR1 SEHNR and CDR2 FQNEAQ (reference sequence). This CDR3 region has 13 residues. V gave up 8 bases and J gave up 1 base, with 12 bases separating them. The CDR3 region is CASRSGQSYEQYF. The CDR3, as DNA: TGTGCCAGCCGATCCGGACAGTCCTACGAGCAGTACTTC.

The J gene is TRBJ1-6, the V gene TRBV7-9; possible D gene TRBD1, 6 bases. Germline CDR1 SEHNR, CDR2 FQNEAQ (reference sequence). CDR3 length equals 16 residues. Trimming took off 5 bases at V and 0 bases at J, with 11 bases between the two ends. The CDR3 sequence is CASSLLGGSYNSPLHF. DNA for the CDR3: TGTGCCAGCAGCCTATTAGGGGGCTCCTATAATTCACCCCTCCACTTT. The whole variable domain, remainder taken from reference TRBV7-9 and TRBJ1-6, is DTGVSQNPRHKITKRGQNVTFRCDPISEHNRLYWYRQTLGQGPEFLTYFQNEAQLEKSRLLSDRFSAERPKGSFSTLEIQRTEQGDSAMYLCASSLLGGSYNSPLHFGNGTRLTVT.

The chain recombines TRBV9 with TRBJ2-3; 10 bases map to TRBD2. V dropped 3 bases and J dropped 1; count of bases not matched to a gene: 2. The CDR3 consists of 15 residues. The germline CDR1 and CDR2 sequences are SGDLS and YYNGEE. The CDR3: CASSASGGGTDTQYF. The CDR3 region has the DNA TGTGCCAGCAGCGCGAGCGGGGGGGGCACAGATACGCAGTATTTT.

The chain uses TRBV25-1 and TRBJ1-2, with D perhaps matching TRBD1 (5 bases). Looked up from germline, CDR1 is MGHDK and CDR2 is SYGVNS. Trimming shortened V by 1 base and J by 8 bases, and 14 bases separated the two germline ends. CDR3 length: 14 residues. CDR3 sequence: CASSELGRARGYTF. Here the CDR3 DNA reads TGTGCCAGCAGTGAATTGGGCAGGGCGAGAGGCTACACCTTC.

The V call is TRBV24-1, the J call TRBJ2-1; a weak D match, TRBD2 (6 bases). Germline CDR1 reads KGHDR; CDR2 reads SFDVKD. V dropped 2 bases and J dropped 0 bases, with 13 bases sitting between them. This CDR3 is 17 amino acids long. The CDR3, as DNA: TGTGCCACCAGTGATTCTGGGGAGGCTATCTCCTACAATGAGCAGTTCTTC. Protein product: CATSDSGEAISYNEQFF.

The chain has TRBV3-1 (or the pseudogene TRBV3-2) and TRBJ2-7; unclear D gene. The germline V gene has CDR1 LGHDT and CDR2 YNNKEL (reference sequence). The CDR3 runs to 15 residues. V was trimmed by 0 bases and J by 4 bases, leaving 13 bases between them. The CDR3 is CASSQDPPSGYEQYF. The CDR3 nucleotides read TGTGCCAGCAGCCAAGATCCTCCTTCAGGATACGAGCAGTACTTC.

V usage is TRBV2 and J usage is TRBJ2-7, with TRBD2 matching over 11 bases. This CDR3 comprises 14 residues. V dropped 7 bases and J dropped 9; count of bases not matched to a gene: 11. Germline assignment: CDR1 SNHLY and CDR2 FYNNEI. The DNA of the CDR3 is TGTGCCAGCATTACCGGGACTAGCGGTTCGAGGCAGTACTTC. Amino acid sequence: CASITGTSGSRQYF.

DNA for the CDR3: TGCGCCAGCAGCCAAGGCTACCCCACAGATACGCAGTATTTT. Its protein is CASSQGYPTDTQYF. This chain uses TRBV4-3 with TRBJ2-3; the D is unclear. The CDR3 spans 14 residues. V lost 1 base and J 2 bases, leaving 7 bases between the germline ends. CDR1 and CDR2 (germline): LGHNA, YSLEER.

V and J are TRBV5-1 and TRBJ1-2; D may be TRBD1 (6 bases). V lost 0 bases, J lost 4 bases, and 13 bases lay in between. The CDR3 length is 15 residues. Germline V gives CDR1 SGHRS, CDR2 YFSETQ. The CDR3 DNA is TGCGCCAGCAGCTTGGAGGCAGGGGAAGGCTATGGCTACACCTTC. Encoded protein: CASSLEAGEGYGYTF. Supplemented by reference TRBV5-1 and TRBJ1-2, the full variable domain reads KAGVTQTPRYLIKTRGQQVTLSCSPISGHRSVSWYQQTPGQGLQFLFEYFSETQRNKGNFPGRFSGRQFSNSRSEMNVSTLELGDSALYLCASSLEAGEGYGYTFGSGTRLTVV.

The CDR3 loop reads CTSSHLFEAGRNYGYTF. CDR3 nucleotide sequence: TGCACCAGCAGCCATCTTTTCGAGGCAGGGCGTAACTATGGCTACACCTTC. The rearrangement links TRBV1 to TRBJ1-2; TRBD1, as called in the table, went unchecked against the DNA. TRBV1 is a pseudogene. There are 17 residues in the CDR3.

The chain has TRBV2 and TRBJ2-5, with D maybe TRBD1 (5 bases). Trimming stripped 3 bases from V and 4 bases from J, with 15 bases between. CDR1 is SNHLY, CDR2 FYNNEI, per germline. The CDR3 is made up of 15 amino acids. CDR3 nucleotide sequence: TGTGCCAGCAGTGACGTTCAGGGCGTAACAGAGACCCAGTACTTC. Translation: CASSDVQGVTETQYF.

The genes are TRBV4-3 and TRBJ1-2, with TRBD1 as a possible D gene (6 bases). The CDR3 extends over 17 amino acids. In germline, CDR1 is LGHNA, CDR2 YSLEER. The germline V and J ends were trimmed by 1 base and 4 bases, with 19 bases remaining between them. CDR3: CASSQAIGQPLVYGYTF. CDR3 nucleotide sequence: TGCGCCAGCAGCCAAGCAATAGGACAGCCGTTAGTCTATGGCTACACCTTC.

The rearrangement links TRBV7-2 to TRBJ1-5; maybe TRBD1 (6 bases). This CDR3 contains 14 residues. Germline loops: CDR1 SGHTA, CDR2 FQGNSA. With 0 bases removed from V and 4 bases from J, the gap between germline ends came to 7 bases. The CDR3: CASSLAQGNQPQHF. Here the CDR3 DNA reads TGTGCCAGCAGCTTAGCGCAGGGGAATCAGCCCCAGCATTTT.